The rows below give T cell receptor beta chains drawn from one sample of a study of graft-versus-host responses after intestinal transplantation. The repertoire was sequenced with immunoSEQ multiplex PCR; TCRdb's copy has only in-frame clones and lacks some. The sample records roughly 11,000 clones, around 79% being singletons. Sequences were derived from ileum tissue, sampled around 4.5 months after intestinal transplantation. The receptors were sampled from a human patient who received an intestinal transplant, so some T cells may come from the graft donor. Each CDR3 is given with its conserved first and last residue. The D gene is left open where the match is weak. The size of a clone is reported for some rows only, either as once, few or many, or as a class for expanded clones.

V gene: TRBV25-1; D gene: .; J gene: TRBJ2-3; clone size: .; CDR3 DNA: TGTGCCAGCAGTGAGGACAGTCGTTTTAATACGCAGTATTTT; CDR3 protein: CASSEDSRFNTQYF
V gene: TRBV5-1; D gene: .; J gene: TRBJ2-2; clone size: .; CDR3 DNA: TGCGCCAGCAGCCGCTCGGACTCGGCCGGGGAGCTGTTTTTT; CDR3 protein: CASSRSDSAGELFF
V gene: TRBV7-3; D gene: TRBD2; J gene: TRBJ2-5; clone size: .; CDR3 DNA: TGTGCCAGCAGCTTAAGCGGGGGGGCGAGAGAGACCCAGTACTTC; CDR3 protein: CASSLSGGARETQYF
V gene: TRBV6-5; D gene: TRBD1; J gene: TRBJ2-2; clone size: .; CDR3 DNA: TGTGCCAGCAGTTCTACGGGACAGGGGGCGCGGGAGCTGTTTTTT; CDR3 protein: CASSSTGQGARELFF
V gene: TRBV7-2; D gene: .; J gene: TRBJ2-5; clone size: once; CDR3 DNA: TGTGCCAGCAGCTTGAGGGCCGAAGAGACCCAGTACTTC; CDR3 protein: CASSLRAEETQYF
V gene: TRBV19; D gene: .; J gene: TRBJ2-3; clone size: few; CDR3 DNA: TGTGCCTCCTCACCCCCCAGGGGCGGAGGAGATACGCAGTATTTT; CDR3 protein: CASSPPRGGGDTQYF
V gene: TRBV30; D gene: TRBD2; J gene: TRBJ2-5; clone size: few; CDR3 DNA: TGTGCCTGGAGAGCGGGGGGACCCGAAGAGACCCAGTACTTC; CDR3 protein: CAWRAGGPEETQYF
V gene: TRBV13; D gene: .; J gene: TRBJ2-5; clone size: .; CDR3 DNA: TGTGCCAGCAGCTCACTACAATCGTACCAAGAGACCCAGTACTTC; CDR3 protein: CASSSLQSYQETQYF
V gene: TRBV27; D gene: TRBD1; J gene: TRBJ2-2; clone size: .; CDR3 DNA: TGTGCCAGCGCTACAGGGGCAAGCCGGGCCGGGGAGCTGTTTTTT; CDR3 protein: CASATGASRAGELFF
V gene: TRBV11-3; D gene: TRBD2; J gene: TRBJ2-1; clone size: .; CDR3 DNA: TGTGCCAGCAGCTTAACTAGCGGGTACAATGAGCAGTTCTTC; CDR3 protein: CASSLTSGYNEQFF
V gene: TRBV7-2; D gene: .; J gene: TRBJ2-3; clone size: .; CDR3 DNA: TGTGCCAGCAGCTTATCGGGTCTCATAATAAGCACAGATACGCAGTATTTT; CDR3 protein: CASSLSGLIISTDTQYF